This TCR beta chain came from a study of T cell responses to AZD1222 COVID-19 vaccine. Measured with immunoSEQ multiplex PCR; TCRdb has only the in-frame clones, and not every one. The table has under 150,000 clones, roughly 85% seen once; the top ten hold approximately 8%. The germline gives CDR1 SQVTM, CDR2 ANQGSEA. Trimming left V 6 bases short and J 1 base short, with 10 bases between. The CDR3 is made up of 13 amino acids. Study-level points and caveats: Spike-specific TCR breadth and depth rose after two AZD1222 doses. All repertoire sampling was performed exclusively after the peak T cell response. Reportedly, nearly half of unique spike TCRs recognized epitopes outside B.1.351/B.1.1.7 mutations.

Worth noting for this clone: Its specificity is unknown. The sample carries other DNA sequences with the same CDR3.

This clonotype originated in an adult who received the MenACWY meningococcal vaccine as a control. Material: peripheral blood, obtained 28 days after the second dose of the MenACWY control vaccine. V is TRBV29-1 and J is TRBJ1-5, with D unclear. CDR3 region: CSVQGESNQPQHF. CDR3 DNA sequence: TGCAGCGTACAAGGTGAAAGCAATCAGCCCCAGCATTTT.